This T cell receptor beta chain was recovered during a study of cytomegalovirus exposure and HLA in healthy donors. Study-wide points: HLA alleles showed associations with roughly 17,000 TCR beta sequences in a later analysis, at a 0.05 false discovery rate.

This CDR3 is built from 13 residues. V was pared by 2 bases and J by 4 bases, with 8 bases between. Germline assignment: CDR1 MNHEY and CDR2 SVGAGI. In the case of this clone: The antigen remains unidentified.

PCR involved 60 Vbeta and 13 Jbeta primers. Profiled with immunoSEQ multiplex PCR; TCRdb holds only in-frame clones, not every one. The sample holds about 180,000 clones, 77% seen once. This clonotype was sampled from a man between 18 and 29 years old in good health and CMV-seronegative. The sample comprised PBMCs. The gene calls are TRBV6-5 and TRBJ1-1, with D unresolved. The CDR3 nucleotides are TGTGCCAGCAGTTACATCCGGGGCACTGAAGCTTTCTTT. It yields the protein CASSYIRGTEAFF.